This T cell receptor beta chain comes out of a study of molecular identifiers for immune sequencing clone quantification. Each CDR3 protein gets one entry after TCRdb re-called the PCR reads with MiXCR. The sample comprises 490,000 or so distinct CDR3 sequences, about a fifth of which are singletons, and 0.7% to 1% rests with the top ten. The CDR3 covers 16 residues. Germline CDR1 is LNHDA and CDR2 is SQIVND (reference sequence). With respect to this clonotype: One end of the junction varies from germline; a read error may be responsible.

This chain joins TRBV19 and TRBJ2-1, with unresolved D. This clonotype was obtained from a human donor in good health. Some libraries in this study had Jurkat cell RNA spiked in. Sequenced sample: naive CD8+ T cells from blood, with Jurkat cell RNA spiked in. Subset meaning: FACS-sorted CD8+CD4-CCR7+CD45RA+ naive T cells. CDR3 DNA: TGTGCCAGTAGTATTGCAGGTAGACCCTCTTACAATGGGCAGTTCTTC. Translation: CASSIAGRPSYNGQFF.